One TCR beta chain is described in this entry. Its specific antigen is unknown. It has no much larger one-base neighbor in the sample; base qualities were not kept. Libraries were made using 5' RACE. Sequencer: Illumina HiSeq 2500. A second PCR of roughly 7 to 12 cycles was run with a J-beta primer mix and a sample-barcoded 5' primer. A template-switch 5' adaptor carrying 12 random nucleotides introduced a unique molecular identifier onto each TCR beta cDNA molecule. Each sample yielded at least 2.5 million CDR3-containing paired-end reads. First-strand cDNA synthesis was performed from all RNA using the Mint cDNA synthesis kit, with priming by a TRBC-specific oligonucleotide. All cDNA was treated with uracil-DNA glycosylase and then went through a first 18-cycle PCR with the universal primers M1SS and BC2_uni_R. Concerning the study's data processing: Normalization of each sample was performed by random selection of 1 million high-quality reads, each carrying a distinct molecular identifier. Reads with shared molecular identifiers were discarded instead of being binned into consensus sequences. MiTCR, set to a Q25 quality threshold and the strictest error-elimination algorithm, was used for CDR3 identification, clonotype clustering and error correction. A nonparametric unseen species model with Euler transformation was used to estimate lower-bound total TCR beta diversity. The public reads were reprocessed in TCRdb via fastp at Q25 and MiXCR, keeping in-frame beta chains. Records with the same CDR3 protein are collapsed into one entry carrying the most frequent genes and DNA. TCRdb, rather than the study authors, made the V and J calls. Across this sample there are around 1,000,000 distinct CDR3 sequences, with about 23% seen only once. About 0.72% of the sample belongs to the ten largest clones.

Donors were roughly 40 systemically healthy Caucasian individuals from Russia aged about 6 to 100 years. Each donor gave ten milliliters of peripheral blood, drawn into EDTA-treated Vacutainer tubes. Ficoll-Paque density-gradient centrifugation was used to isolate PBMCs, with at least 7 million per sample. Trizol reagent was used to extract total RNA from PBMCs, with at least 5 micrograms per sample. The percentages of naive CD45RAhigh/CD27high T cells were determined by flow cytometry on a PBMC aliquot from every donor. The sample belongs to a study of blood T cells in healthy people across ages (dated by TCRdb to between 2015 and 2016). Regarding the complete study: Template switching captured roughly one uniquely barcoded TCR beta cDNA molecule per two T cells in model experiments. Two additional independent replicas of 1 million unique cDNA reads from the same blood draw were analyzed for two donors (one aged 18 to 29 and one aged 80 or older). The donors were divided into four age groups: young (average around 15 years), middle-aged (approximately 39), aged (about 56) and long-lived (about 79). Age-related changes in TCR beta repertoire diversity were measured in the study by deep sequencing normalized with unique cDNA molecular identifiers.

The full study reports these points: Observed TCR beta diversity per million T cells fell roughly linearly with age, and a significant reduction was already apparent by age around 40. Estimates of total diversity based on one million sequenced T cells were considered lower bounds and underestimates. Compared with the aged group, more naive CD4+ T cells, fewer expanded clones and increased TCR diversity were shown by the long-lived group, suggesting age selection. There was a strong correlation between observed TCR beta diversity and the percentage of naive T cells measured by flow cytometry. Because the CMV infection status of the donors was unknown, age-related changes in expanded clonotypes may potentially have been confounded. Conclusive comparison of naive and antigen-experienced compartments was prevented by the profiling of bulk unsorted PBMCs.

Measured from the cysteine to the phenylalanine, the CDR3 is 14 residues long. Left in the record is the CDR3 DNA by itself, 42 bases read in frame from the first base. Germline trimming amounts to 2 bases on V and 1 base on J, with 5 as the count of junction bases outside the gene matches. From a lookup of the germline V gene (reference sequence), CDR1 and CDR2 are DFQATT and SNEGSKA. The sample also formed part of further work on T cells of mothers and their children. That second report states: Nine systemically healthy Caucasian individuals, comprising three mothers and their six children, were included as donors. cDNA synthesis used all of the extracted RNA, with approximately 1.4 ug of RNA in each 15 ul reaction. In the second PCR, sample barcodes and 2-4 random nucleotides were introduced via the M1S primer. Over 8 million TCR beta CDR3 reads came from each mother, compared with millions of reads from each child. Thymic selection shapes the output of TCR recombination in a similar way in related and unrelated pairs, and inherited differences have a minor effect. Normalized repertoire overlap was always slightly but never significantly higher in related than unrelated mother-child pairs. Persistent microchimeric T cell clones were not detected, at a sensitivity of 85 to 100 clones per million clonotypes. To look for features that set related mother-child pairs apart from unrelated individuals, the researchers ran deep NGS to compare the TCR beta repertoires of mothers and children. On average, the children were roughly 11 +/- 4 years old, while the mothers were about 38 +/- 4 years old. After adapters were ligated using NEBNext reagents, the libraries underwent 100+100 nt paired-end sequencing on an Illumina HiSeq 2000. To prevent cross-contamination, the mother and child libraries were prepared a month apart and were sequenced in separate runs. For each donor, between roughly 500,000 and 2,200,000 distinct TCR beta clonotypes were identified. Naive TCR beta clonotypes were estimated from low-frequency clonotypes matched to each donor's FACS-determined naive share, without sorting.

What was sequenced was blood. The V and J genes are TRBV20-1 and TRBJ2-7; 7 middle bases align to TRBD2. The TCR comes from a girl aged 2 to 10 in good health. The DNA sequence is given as TGCAGTGCTAGAAAAAGCGGGATGTCCTACGAGCAGTACTTC. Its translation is CSARKSGMSYEQYF.